This passage covers 31 T cell receptor beta chains from one sample sequenced in a study of cytomegalovirus exposure and HLA in healthy donors. PCR used 60 Vbeta primers and 13 Jbeta primers. Clones were read by immunoSEQ multiplex PCR, and TCRdb kept only the in-frame ones, dropping some. The sample has approximately 120,000 clones, around four fifths seen once; the top ten hold approximately 3.8%. Sequenced material: PBMCs. The receptors shown here come from a woman in her thirties or forties in good health and CMV-seropositive.

This rearrangement joins TRBV6-1 to TRBJ2-3, with 8 nucleotides matching TRBD1. This CDR3 comprises 14 residues. The germline CDR1 and CDR2 sequences are MNHNS and SASEGT. With V trimmed by 8 bases and J by 1 base, 5 bases remained unmatched. CDR3 nucleotide sequence: TGTGCCAGCGCTGGACAGGGCGGCACAGATACGCAGTATTTT. This gives the protein CASAGQGGTDTQYF.

The chain is built from TRBV5-6 and TRBJ1-2; 7 bases line up with TRBD1. The V gene's germline CDR1 is SGHDT and CDR2 YYEEEE. The V gene end was trimmed by 5 bases and the J gene end by 8 bases; junction bases not matched to a gene: 9. This CDR3 has 13 residues. CDR3 DNA: TGTGCCAGCAGAGGAACAGGGGTCGGCGGCTACACCTTC. It specifies CASRGTGVGGYTF.

The chain has TRBV29-1 and TRBJ1-2; 10 nucleotides align to TRBD1. V lost 6 bases and J lost 7; bases outside the gene matches: 17. Per germline, CDR1 SQVTM and CDR2 ANQGSEA. This CDR3 has 16 residues. CDR3 sequence (DNA): TGCAGCGTCCCTAGAGAGACCGGGACAGGGGTGAGTGGCTACACCTTC. Amino acid sequence: CSVPRETGTGVSGYTF.

The chain carries TRBV6-1 and TRBJ1-3; a possible D gene is TRBD1 (6 bases). The V and J ends lost 3 bases and 0 bases respectively, with 12 bases between them. CDR3 length equals 16 residues. The germline CDR1 and CDR2 sequences are MNHNS and SASEGT. Here the CDR3 reads CASSDRRTASGNTIYF. DNA of the CDR3: TGTGCCAGCAGTGACCGCAGGACAGCCTCTGGAAACACCATATATTTT.

The rearrangement uses TRBV6-5 and TRBJ1-4; D is undetermined. CDR1 MNHEY and CDR2 SVGAGI come from the germline V gene. The CDR3 runs to 13 residues. V shed 6 bases and J shed 8 bases, with 13 bases lying between them. CDR3 DNA sequence: TGTGCCAGCAGCCCCCTGGAGGAGGAAAAACTGTTTTTT. Translating it yields CASSPLEEEKLFF.

This clone was observed a single time. The chain employs TRBV2 and TRBJ1-1, with D tentatively TRBD1 (5 bases). CDR1 SNHLY and CDR2 FYNNEI come from the germline V gene. Trimming left V 0 bases short and J 1 base short, with 12 bases between. The CDR3 has 16 residues. DNA for the CDR3: TGTGCCAGCAGTGAAGCCCCCTACACAGGGAACACTGAAGCTTTCTTT. It is translated as CASSEAPYTGNTEAFF.

This sequence joins TRBV9 and TRBJ1-4, with TRBD1 matching 8 bases. J lost 7 bases, V lost 3 bases, and 5 bases had no gene match. Germline V gene sequence: CDR1 SGDLS, CDR2 YYNGEE. The CDR3 is made up of 14 amino acids. DNA of the CDR3: TGTGCCAGCAGCGGGACAGGGAGGGGTGAAAAACTGTTTTTT. Protein product: CASSGTGRGEKLFF.

This rearrangement joins TRBV4-1 to TRBJ2-7, with 9 nucleotides matching TRBD1. Germline V gene lookup returns CDR1 MGHRA and CDR2 YSYEKL. V dropped 2 bases and J dropped 4; count of bases not matched to a gene: 3. The CDR3 length is 14 residues. The CDR3 loop reads CASSQPGTGYEQYF. Here the CDR3 DNA reads TGCGCCAGCAGCCAACCCGGGACAGGGTACGAGCAGTACTTC.

The V gene is TRBV19, the J gene TRBJ1-1; TRBD1 agrees at 7 bases. The CDR3 covers 16 residues. Germline V lookup: CDR1 LNHDA, CDR2 SQIVND (reference sequence). V shed 5 bases and J 1 base; nucleotides not matched to a gene: 10. The CDR3: CASSVRQGTGNTEAFF. In nucleotides, the CDR3 is TGTGCCAGTAGTGTCCGACAGGGAACGGGGAACACTGAAGCTTTCTTT.

In its sample, this clone was seen a few times. The chain is built from TRBV6-5 and TRBJ1-1, with 7 bases that match TRBD1. The CDR3 is made up of 15 amino acids. V lost 8 bases and J lost 4; bases outside the gene matches: 13. CDR1 MNHEY and CDR2 SVGAGI come from the germline V gene. The CDR3 region has the DNA TGTGCCAGCGGGGGGACAGCCTTTTTAACCACTGAAGCTTTCTTT. It is translated as CASGGTAFLTTEAFF.

This clone was observed a few times. The V call is TRBV27, the J call TRBJ2-7; possibly TRBD1 for D (6 bases). CDR3 length: 17 amino acids. Germline CDR1 and CDR2: MNHEY and SMNVEV (reference sequence). Trimming cost V 5 bases and J 0 bases, with 20 bases left between them. DNA for the CDR3: TGTGCCAGCAGTAGACCCCCTACAGGGAATCCCTCCTACGAGCAGTACTTC. Amino acids: CASSRPPTGNPSYEQYF.

This clone showed up just a few times. V gene TRBV28 combines with J gene TRBJ2-5; D not certain. Germline CDR1 and CDR2: MDHEN and SYDVKM. V was cut by 6 bases and J by 4 bases, with 18 bases left in between. CDR3 length: 15 residues. The CDR3 region is CASSPPRRPGETQYF. As DNA, the CDR3 is TGTGCCAGCAGCCCGCCCCGCCGCCCAGGAGAGACCCAGTACTTC.

This chain links TRBV30 with TRBJ2-2; the D is unclear. The CDR3 totals 11 residues. Germline CDR1 reads GTSNPN; CDR2 reads SVGIG (reference sequence). V gave up 5 bases and J gave up 6 bases, with 7 bases separating them. CDR3 in amino acids: CAWGDSGELFF. The CDR3 DNA is TGTGCCTGGGGAGATTCCGGGGAGCTGTTTTTT.

The chain is built from TRBV29-1 and TRBJ2-1, with D tentatively TRBD2 (6 bases). The germline CDR1 and CDR2 sequences are SQVTM and ANQGSEA. V was trimmed by 4 bases and J by 6 bases, leaving 16 bases between them. The CDR3 sequence is 14 residues long. In DNA, the CDR3 is TGCAGCGTTGGGGAAGCGGGTTCGTCCAATGAGCAGTTCTTC. This sequence encodes CSVGEAGSSNEQFF.

This sequence joins TRBV9 and TRBJ2-2; no clear D gene. V dropped 0 bases and J dropped 5 bases, with 8 bases sitting between them. CDR1 and CDR2 from the germline V gene are SGDLS and YYNGEE. The length of the CDR3 is 14 residues. CDR3 region: CASSVASETGELFF. For the CDR3, the DNA is TGTGCCAGCAGCGTAGCTAGTGAGACCGGGGAGCTGTTTTTT.

The chain links TRBV7-2 to TRBJ2-3; possibly TRBD2 for D (5 bases). CDR1 is SGHTA and CDR2 is FQGNSA in the germline V gene. This CDR3 is built from 15 residues. The germline V and J ends were trimmed by 7 bases and 0 bases, with 14 bases remaining between them. CDR3 loop: CASNSGRTSTDTQYF. CDR3 coding DNA: TGTGCCAGCAACTCCGGGCGGACTAGCACAGATACGCAGTATTTT.

The chain links TRBV4-2 to TRBJ1-5, with D possibly being TRBD1 (5 bases). Germline loops: CDR1 LGHNA, CDR2 YNFKEQ. The ends were cut back, 0 bases at V and 4 bases at J, with 13 bases in the middle. This CDR3 has 16 residues. The CDR3 nucleotides read TGTGCCAGCAGCCAAGAATTCGGCAGGGCTAATCAGCCCCAGCATTTT. Its protein is CASSQEFGRANQPQHF.

This CDR3 reads CASSSKLEQFF. The CDR3 region has the DNA TGTGCCAGCAGTTCCAAACTTGAGCAGTTCTTC. The chain employs TRBV27 and TRBJ2-1; D ambiguous. Germline CDR1 and CDR2: MNHEY and SMNVEV (reference sequence). V was shortened by 4 bases and J by 9 bases, with 7 bases between the two germline ends. This CDR3 has 11 residues.

DNA of the CDR3: TGTGCCAGCAGCCGGACTGAAGCTACCTACGAGCAGTACTTC. Its translation is CASSRTEATYEQYF. J is TRBJ2-7 and V is TRBV4-2, with TRBD2 as a possible D gene (5 bases). The germline V gene encodes CDR1 LGHNA and CDR2 YNFKEQ. This CDR3 comprises 14 residues. Trimming shortened V by 4 bases and J by 2 bases, and 12 bases separated the two germline ends.

A single count supports this clone. The gene calls are TRBV6-5 and TRBJ2-2; TRBD1 is a possible D gene (6 bases). The length of the CDR3 is 13 residues. V lost 10 bases to trimming and J lost 7 bases, with 16 bases between them. The germline CDR1 and CDR2 sequences are MNHEY and SVGAGI. CDR3 nucleotide sequence: TGTGCCACAAAACAGGGTTCTGGCGGGGAGCTGTTTTTT. As protein: CATKQGSGGELFF.

The chain has TRBV5-1 and TRBJ1-6; TRBD1 matches 8 bases. This CDR3 contains 15 residues. Germline V CDR1 and CDR2: SGHRS, YFSETQ. The trim removed 6 bases at V and 7 bases at J, leaving 9 bases unmatched. The CDR3 is CASTGGEGSNSPLHF. The CDR3 nucleotides read TGCGCCAGCACAGGGGGCGAAGGTTCGAATTCACCCCTCCACTTT. The variable domain in full, completed from reference TRBV5-1 and TRBJ1-6, reads KAGVTQTPRYLIKTRGQQVTLSCSPISGHRSVSWYQQTPGQGLQFLFEYFSETQRNKGNFPGRFSGRQFSNSRSEMNVSTLELGDSALYLCASTGGEGSNSPLHFGNGTRLTVT.

The chain recombines TRBV30 with TRBJ2-2; no definite D call. This CDR3 region has 14 residues. V was pared by 1 base and J by 2 bases, with 8 bases between. CDR1 GTSNPN and CDR2 SVGIG come from the germline V gene (reference sequence). CDR3 protein: CAWSAVSNTGELFF. CDR3 in DNA: TGTGCCTGGAGTGCAGTCAGTAACACCGGGGAGCTGTTTTTT. Using reference TRBV30 and TRBJ2-2 for the parts outside the CDR3, the full variable domain is SQTIHQWPATLVQPVGSPLSLECTVEGTSNPNLYWYRQAAGRGLQLLFYSVGIGQISSEVPQNLSASRPQDRQFILSSKKLLLSDSGFYLCAWSAVSNTGELFFGEGSRLTVL.

This rearrangement joins TRBV9 to TRBJ2-3, with TRBD2 matching over 11 bases. CDR1 is SGDLS, CDR2 YYNGEE, per germline. This CDR3 comprises 15 residues. With 4 bases clipped from V and 5 bases from J, the junction kept 6 bases outside the gene matches. The CDR3 DNA reads TGTGCCAGCAGCCCAACCGGACTAGCGGGAGATACGCAGTATTTT. Residues: CASSPTGLAGDTQYF.

This chain joins TRBV27 and TRBJ1-2; D possibly corresponds to TRBD1 (5 bases). V was cut by 3 bases and J by 1 base, with 12 bases left in between. Germline CDR1 MNHEY, CDR2 SMNVEV (reference sequence). This CDR3 is built from 15 residues. For the CDR3, the DNA is TGTGCCAGCAGTTTGGGGTACGACAGTAACTATGGCTACACCTTC. It translates to CASSLGYDSNYGYTF.

The genes are TRBV28 and TRBJ2-7; D is possibly TRBD1 (6 bases). Trimming pared 5 bases from V and 3 bases from J, leaving 14 bases between. Germline lookup yields CDR1 MDHEN and CDR2 SYDVKM. The CDR3 runs 14 residues. For the CDR3, the DNA is TGTGCCAGCAGTAACCCGGGACATAACTACGAGCAGTACTTC. This sequence encodes CASSNPGHNYEQYF.

The rearrangement joins TRBV7-2 to TRBJ2-7; possibly TRBD2 for D (6 bases). This CDR3 has 14 residues. V shed 6 bases and J shed 2 bases, with 14 bases lying between them. From germline, CDR1 is SGHTA and CDR2 FQGNSA. This chain's CDR3 is CASSVGLTTYEQYF. The CDR3 nucleotides read TGTGCCAGCAGTGTGGGACTGACAACCTACGAGCAGTACTTC.

The chain joins TRBV6-6 to TRBJ1-2; possible D gene TRBD1, 6 bases. The CDR3 spans 11 residues. Trimming cost V 8 bases and J 8 bases, with 12 bases left between them. Germline assignment: CDR1 MNHNY and CDR2 SVGAGI (reference sequence). CDR3 bases: TGTGCCAGCGGGGGCGATTGGGGCTACACCTTC. Its protein product is CASGGDWGYTF.

The chain employs TRBV4-1 and TRBJ2-1; D is perhaps TRBD2 (5 bases). The CDR3 runs to 15 residues. Per germline, CDR1 MGHRA and CDR2 YSYEKL. The ends were cut back, 0 bases at V and 4 bases at J, with 10 bases in the middle. The CDR3 loop reads CASSQEGREYNEQFF. CDR3 sequence (DNA): TGCGCCAGCAGCCAAGAAGGAAGGGAGTACAATGAGCAGTTCTTC.

This chain links TRBV21-1 with TRBJ2-3; the table gives TRBD1 as D, unverified against the DNA. TRBV21-1 is annotated as a pseudogene. The CDR3 is 15 amino acids. CDR3 in amino acids: CASSKRGQNTDTQYF. CDR3 DNA: TGTGCCAGCAGCAAAAGGGGACAGAACACAGATACGCAGTATTTT.

This chain links TRBV6-1 with TRBJ2-6, with D tentatively TRBD1 (5 bases). V lost 0 bases, J lost 1 base, and 7 bases lay in between. Germline V gene lookup returns CDR1 MNHNS and CDR2 SASEGT. The CDR3 is 16 residues long. The CDR3 protein is CASSEAQGSGANVLTF. The CDR3 bases are TGTGCCAGCAGTGAAGCTCAGGGTTCTGGGGCCAACGTCCTGACTTTC.

This chain links TRBV11-3 with TRBJ2-7; weak D call: TRBD1 (6 bases). The germline V gene encodes CDR1 SGHNT and CDR2 YENEEA. The CDR3 sequence is 15 residues long. The ends were cut back, 1 base at V and 0 bases at J, with 10 bases in the middle. DNA for the CDR3: TGTGCCAGCAGCTTAGTCTGGACAGACTCCTACGAGCAGTACTTC. Residues: CASSLVWTDSYEQYF.